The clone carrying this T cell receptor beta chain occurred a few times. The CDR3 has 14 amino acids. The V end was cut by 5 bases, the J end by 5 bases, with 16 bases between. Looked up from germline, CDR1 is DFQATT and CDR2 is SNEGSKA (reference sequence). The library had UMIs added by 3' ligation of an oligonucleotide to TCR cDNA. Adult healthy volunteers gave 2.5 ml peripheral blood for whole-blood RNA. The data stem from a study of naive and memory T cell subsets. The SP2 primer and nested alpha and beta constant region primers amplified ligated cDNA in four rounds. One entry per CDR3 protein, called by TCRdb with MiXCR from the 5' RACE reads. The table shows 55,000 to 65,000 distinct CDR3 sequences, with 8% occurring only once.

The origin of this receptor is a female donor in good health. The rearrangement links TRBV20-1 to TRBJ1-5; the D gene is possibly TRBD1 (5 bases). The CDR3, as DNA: TGCAGTGCTTTTGACAGTTCGGGGGATCAGCCCCAGCATTTT. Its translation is CSAFDSSGDQPQHF.